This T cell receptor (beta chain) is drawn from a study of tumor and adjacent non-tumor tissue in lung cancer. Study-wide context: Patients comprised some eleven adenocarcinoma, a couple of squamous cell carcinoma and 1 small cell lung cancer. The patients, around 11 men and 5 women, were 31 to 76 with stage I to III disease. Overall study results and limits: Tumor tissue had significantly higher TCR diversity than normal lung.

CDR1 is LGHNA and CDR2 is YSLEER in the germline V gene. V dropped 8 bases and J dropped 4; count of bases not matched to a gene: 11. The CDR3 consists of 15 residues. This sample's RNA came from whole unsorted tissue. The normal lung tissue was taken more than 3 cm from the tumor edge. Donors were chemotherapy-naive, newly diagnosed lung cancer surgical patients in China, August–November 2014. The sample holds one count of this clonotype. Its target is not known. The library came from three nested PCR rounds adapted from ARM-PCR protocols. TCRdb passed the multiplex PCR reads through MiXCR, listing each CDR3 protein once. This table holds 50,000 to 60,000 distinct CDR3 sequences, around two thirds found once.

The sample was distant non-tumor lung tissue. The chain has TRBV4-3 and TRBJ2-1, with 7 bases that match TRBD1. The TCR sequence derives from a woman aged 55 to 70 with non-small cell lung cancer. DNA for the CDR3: TGCGCCAGCGGTCAAGAGAGGGGGCCTTACAATGAGCAGTTCTTC. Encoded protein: CASGQERGPYNEQFF.